Listed here are 23 T cell receptor beta chains from one sample, sequenced in a study of T-cell reconstitution after alpha-beta-depleted transplantation in children. Unique molecular identifiers were incorporated into the prepared TCRbeta library. TCRdb analysed the PCR reads with MiXCR anew, one entry per CDR3 protein. The data hold about 230,000 distinct CDR3 sequences, with approximately 12% observed a single time. The sequencing here drew on PBMCs from the stem cell graft donor, taken from the stem cell graft. The receptors originated from a human donor who donated a stem cell graft to a child with acute lymphoblastic leukemia.

This clonotype was observed a handful of times. The genes are TRBV7-2 and TRBJ2-7; 9 bases fit TRBD1. The CDR3 has 14 residues. Germline CDR1 SGHTA, CDR2 FQGNSA. The ends lost 5 bases at V and 3 bases at J; junction bases unmatched: 5. The CDR3 DNA reads TGTGCCAGCAGCAGGGGACAGGGCTTCTACGAGCAGTACTTC. Its protein is CASSRGQGFYEQYF. Complete variable domain (other parts from reference TRBV7-2 and TRBJ2-7): GAGVSQSPSNKVTEKGKDVELRCDPISGHTALYWYRQSLGQGLEFLIYFQGNSAPDKSGLPSDRFSAERTGGSVSTLTIQRTQQEDSAVYLCASSRGQGFYEQYFGPGTRLTVT.

In its sample, this clonotype was seen many times. V usage is TRBV7-9 and J usage is TRBJ2-7, with D hard to call. The germline V gene has CDR1 SEHNR and CDR2 FQNEAQ (reference sequence). CDR3 length: 12 amino acids. V lost 3 bases and J lost 3, with 6 bases in between. The CDR3 reads CASSFNGYEQYF. CDR3 DNA sequence: TGTGCCAGCAGCTTCAATGGCTACGAGCAGTACTTC.

This clonotype was counted at least ten times. The chain carries TRBV29-1 and TRBJ2-5, with a weak D call TRBD1 (5 bases). The germline V and J ends were trimmed by 6 bases and 1 base, with 9 bases remaining between them. Germline CDR1 and CDR2: SQVTM and ANQGSEA. This CDR3 is 12 amino acids long. CDR3 in DNA: TGCAGCGTAGGACACCCCCAAGAGACCCAGTACTTC. It translates to CSVGHPQETQYF.

In this sample, this clonotype turned up many times. The CDR3 DNA follows: TGTGCCATCAGGACGGACGGGACCACTCTCGGGGAGCTGTTTTTT. Its protein product is CAIRTDGTTLGELFF. This chain uses TRBV10-3 with TRBJ2-2; TRBD1 or TRBD2 may be the D gene (5 bases each). V shed 6 bases and J shed 7 bases, with 18 bases lying between them. This CDR3 spans 15 amino acids. Germline-derived CDR1 and CDR2 are ENHRY and SYGVKD.

This clonotype showed up many times. V gene TRBV7-2 combines with J gene TRBJ2-7, with D hard to call. The CDR3 has 14 amino acids. V dropped 3 bases and J dropped 1 base, with 10 bases sitting between them. Per germline, CDR1 SGHTA and CDR2 FQGNSA. The CDR3 here is CASSFGWSSYEQYF. DNA for the CDR3: TGTGCCAGCAGCTTCGGCTGGTCGTCCTACGAGCAGTACTTC.

This clonotype occurred many times. V usage is TRBV7-2 and J usage is TRBJ2-1; 13 nucleotides line up with TRBD2. The CDR3 spans 16 residues. CDR1 and CDR2 (germline): SGHTA, FQGNSA. Losses at the gene ends were 6 bases for V and 7 bases for J; bases not matched to a gene: 9. CDR3 residues: CASRLTSGGAVNEQFF. Here the CDR3 DNA reads TGTGCCAGCAGATTAACTAGCGGGGGGGCCGTAAATGAGCAGTTCTTC.

This clonotype was picked up many times. The J gene is TRBJ1-1, the V gene TRBV29-1; 7 nucleotides agree with TRBD1. This CDR3 contains 14 residues. In germline, CDR1 is SQVTM, CDR2 ANQGSEA. Trimming took 4 bases from V and 4 from J; bases not matched to a gene: 9. The CDR3 loop reads CSVVGDRFLTEAFF. CDR3 bases: TGCAGCGTTGTTGGGGACAGATTTCTCACTGAAGCTTTCTTT.

This clonotype was detected many times. This rearrangement joins TRBV4-3 to TRBJ2-2; tentatively, D is TRBD2 (6 bases). The germline CDR1 and CDR2 sequences are LGHNA and YSLEER. The V end lost 3 bases, the J end lost 9 bases, and 20 bases lay between the germline ends. The CDR3 is 16 residues long. The DNA of the CDR3 is TGCGCCAGCAGCCAGACCCCCCCGGGGAGGCCCCGGGAGCTGTTTTTT. Translated: CASSQTPPGRPRELFF.

Turning to this clonotype: A much larger clone lies one base from this, so it may be a read error. The chain carries TRBV3-1 and TRBJ1-5; D ambiguous. Germline V lookup: CDR1 LGHDT, CDR2 YNNKEL (reference sequence). This CDR3 region has 18 residues. The CDR3 DNA sequence: TGTGCCGGCAGCCCAGAGAGCCCGGACGGGTATAGCAATCAGCCCCAGCATTTT. This gives the protein CAGSPESPDGYSNQPQHF.

This clonotype was seen repeatedly, ten times or more. The genes are TRBV5-1 and TRBJ2-7, with 7 bases that match TRBD1. This CDR3 has 13 residues. From germline, CDR1 is SGHRS and CDR2 YFSETQ. V was clipped by 4 bases and J by 2 bases; unmatched bases: 3. The CDR3 sequence is CASSGRGTYEQYF. The CDR3 bases are TGCGCCAGCAGCGGCAGGGGGACCTACGAGCAGTACTTC.

At least ten counts were recorded for this clonotype. The chain links TRBV19 to TRBJ1-5, with a tentative D call TRBD1 (6 bases). Germline loops: CDR1 LNHDA, CDR2 SQIVND (reference sequence). The length of the CDR3 is 16 residues. Trimming left V 7 bases short and J 1 base short, with 17 bases between. CDR3 nucleotide sequence: TGTGCCAGTACTTGGGGGGGAGGACAGAGCAATCAGCCCCAGCATTTT. As protein: CASTWGGGQSNQPQHF. The full variable domain, its missing parts supplied by reference TRBV19 and TRBJ1-5, is DGGITQSPKYLFRKEGQNVTLSCEQNLNHDAMYWYRQDPGQGLRLIYYSQIVNDFQKGDIAEGYSVSREKKESFPLTVTSAQKNPTAFYLCASTWGGGQSNQPQHFGDGTRLSIL.

This clonotype has a handful of counts. The rearrangement uses TRBV5-1 and TRBJ2-5; 14 nucleotides line up with TRBD2. The CDR3 length is 17 residues. In germline, CDR1 is SGHRS, CDR2 YFSETQ. V shed 3 bases and J 0 bases; nucleotides not matched to a gene: 4. The CDR3 spells CASSSGLAGAYQETQYF. The CDR3, as DNA: TGCGCCAGCAGCTCGGGACTAGCGGGGGCCTACCAAGAGACCCAGTACTTC.

Ten or more counts support this clonotype. The chain employs TRBV27 and TRBJ2-5; 10 positions match TRBD1. The V gene's germline CDR1 is MNHEY and CDR2 SMNVEV (reference sequence). This CDR3 is built from 17 residues. After removal of 1 base from V and 4 bases from J, the junction contained 9 bases not matched to a gene. The CDR3 here is CASSLYLRTGGGETQYF. The CDR3 DNA follows: TGTGCCAGCAGTTTATATCTCCGGACAGGGGGAGGAGAGACCCAGTACTTC.

This clonotype was counted ten times or more. V usage is TRBV12-3 or TRBV12-4 and J usage is TRBJ2-6; D may be TRBD1 or TRBD2 (6 bases each). This CDR3 has 17 residues. V was shortened by 5 bases and J by 2 bases, with 16 bases between the two germline ends. Here the CDR3 reads CASSPEGGFAGANVLTF. In DNA form, the CDR3 reads TGTGCCAGCAGTCCTGAGGGGGGTTTCGCTGGGGCCAACGTCCTGACTTTC.

The sample holds many counts of this clonotype. V and J are TRBV6-2 or TRBV6-3 and TRBJ2-2; D possibly corresponds to TRBD1 (6 bases). Germline V gives CDR1 MNHEY, CDR2 SVGEGT. Trimming cost V 5 bases and J 7 bases, with 17 bases left between them. This CDR3 spans 15 amino acids. This chain's CDR3 is CASSRRTDWVGELFF. CDR3 nucleotides: TGTGCCAGCAGTCGACGGACAGATTGGGTCGGGGAGCTGTTTTTT.

The chain is built from TRBV30 and TRBJ2-1; possible D gene TRBD2, 5 bases. Trimming shortened V by 0 bases and J by 0 bases, and 12 bases separated the two germline ends. The V gene's germline CDR1 is GTSNPN and CDR2 SVGIG (reference sequence). The CDR3 runs 16 residues. CDR3 residues: CAWSVQGLSSYNEQFF. The CDR3 DNA reads TGTGCCTGGAGTGTACAAGGACTTAGCTCCTACAATGAGCAGTTCTTC.

This clonotype came up many times. This chain connects TRBV7-9 to TRBJ2-3; D is possibly TRBD1 (5 bases). Trimming shortened V by 0 bases and J by 3 bases, and 10 bases separated the two germline ends. This CDR3 is built from 15 residues. CDR1 is SEHNR, CDR2 FQNEAQ, per germline (reference sequence). In DNA, the CDR3 is TGTGCCAGCAGCTTAGCGCAGGGTCGGACAGATACGCAGTATTTT. Translating gives CASSLAQGRTDTQYF.

There are many counts of this clonotype. The chain employs TRBV29-1 and TRBJ1-2, with D hard to call. CDR3 length equals 11 residues. The V gene's germline CDR1 is SQVTM and CDR2 ANQGSEA. Trimming left V 6 bases short and J 4 bases short, with 9 bases between. The CDR3 here is CSVLLSYGYTF. The CDR3 nucleotides are TGCAGCGTCCTACTCAGCTATGGCTACACCTTC.

The V gene is TRBV7-1, the J gene TRBJ2-1; D gene unclear. TRBV7-1 is an ORF, and what it does is uncertain. The CDR3 totals 15 residues. V dropped 2 bases and J dropped 3 bases, with 11 bases sitting between them. The CDR3 spells CASSSRWGSYNEQFF. Here the CDR3 DNA reads TGTGCCAGCAGCTCACGCTGGGGAAGCTACAATGAGCAGTTCTTC.

This clonotype was observed at least ten times. The chain links TRBV11-2 to TRBJ2-7; 10 positions agree with TRBD2. V lost 7 bases, J lost 1 base, and 13 bases stayed unmatched. The CDR3 has 17 amino acids. The germline V gene encodes CDR1 SGHAT and CDR2 FQNNGV. The CDR3 nucleotides read TGTGCCAGCACTAATCCTCTAGCGGGAGTCCGGTCCTACGAGCAGTACTTC. It yields the protein CASTNPLAGVRSYEQYF. Combining the CDR3 with reference TRBV11-2 and TRBJ2-7 gives the whole variable domain EAGVAQSPRYKIIEKRQSVAFWCNPISGHATLYWYQQILGQGPKLLIQFQNNGVVDDSQLPKDRFSAERLKGVDSTLKIQPAKLEDSAVYLCASTNPLAGVRSYEQYFGPGTRLTVT.

This clonotype appeared many times. V usage is TRBV19 and J usage is TRBJ2-7; D is uncertain. The CDR3 is 12 amino acids. CDR1 is LNHDA and CDR2 is SQIVND in the germline V gene (reference sequence). V was clipped by 5 bases and J by 6 bases, with 11 bases between them. The DNA for the CDR3 is TGTGCCAGTAGTGAACGGGTCGGCGAGCAGTACTTC. Translating gives CASSERVGEQYF.

This sequence joins TRBV5-1 and TRBJ1-3, with a weak D call TRBD1 (5 bases). V lost 1 base and J lost 4, with 15 bases in between. This CDR3 region has 16 residues. Looked up from germline, CDR1 is SGHRS and CDR2 is YFSETQ. CDR3 protein: CASSLMGQADGNTIYF. Written as DNA, the CDR3 is TGCGCCAGCAGCTTGATGGGGCAGGCGGACGGAAACACCATATATTTT.

This clonotype was counted many times. The CDR3 sequence: CSATQGVNTEAFF. CDR3 DNA: TGCAGTGCTACACAGGGTGTGAACACTGAAGCTTTCTTT. The V and J genes are TRBV20-1 and TRBJ1-1; maybe TRBD1 (6 bases). Germline V CDR1 and CDR2: DFQATT, SNEGSKA (reference sequence). The CDR3 length is 13 residues. V gave up 4 bases and J gave up 0 bases, with 9 bases separating them.